Detailed here is one T cell receptor beta chain. Its specificity is unknown. This likely came from a read error, as a far larger clone is one base away. V was pared by 5 bases and J by 4 bases, with 7 bases of the junction left unmatched. The germline V gene encodes CDR1 SGHVS and CDR2 FQNEAQ. The CDR3 is made up of 15 amino acids. This specimen comes from a study of shared clonotypes between healthy human individuals. Overall study findings and caveats: Naive CD4 clonotype sharing across a few donors was 4% to 5%.

The assay used deep level. Sorted-subset replicate PCRs used 200 ng of genomic DNA. This amount corresponded to approximately 30,000 T cell genomes. Generated by immunoSEQ multiplex PCR, the TCRdb table keeps only in-frame clones and is missing some. The repertoire includes 300,000 to 400,000 clones, roughly 84% of them detected once, and about 16% sits in the top ten. The TCR originated in a man younger than 30 in good health. The sequenced material came from memory CD8+ T cells sorted from blood. This sample's subset: CD45RO+ cells pooled with CCR7-negative TemRA cells. This rearrangement joins TRBV7-8 to TRBJ2-3, with 9 bases identical to TRBD1. CDR3 amino acids: CASSVNRGPSDTQYF. DNA of the CDR3: TGTGCCAGCAGCGTAAACAGGGGGCCGTCAGATACGCAGTATTTT.